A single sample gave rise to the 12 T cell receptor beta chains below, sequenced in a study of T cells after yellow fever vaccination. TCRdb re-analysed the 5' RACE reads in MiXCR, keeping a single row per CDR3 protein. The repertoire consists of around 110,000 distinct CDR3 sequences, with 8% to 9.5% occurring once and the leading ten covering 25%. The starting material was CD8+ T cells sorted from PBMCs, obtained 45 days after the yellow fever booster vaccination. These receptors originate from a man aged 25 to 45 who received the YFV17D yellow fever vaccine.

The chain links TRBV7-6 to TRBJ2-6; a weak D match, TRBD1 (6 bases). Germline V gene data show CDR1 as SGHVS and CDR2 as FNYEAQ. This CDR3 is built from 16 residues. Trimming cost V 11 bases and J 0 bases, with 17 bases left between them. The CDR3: CAWGPGSLSGANVLTF. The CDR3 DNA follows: TGTGCCTGGGGGCCCGGGTCCCTCTCTGGGGCCAACGTCCTGACTTTC.

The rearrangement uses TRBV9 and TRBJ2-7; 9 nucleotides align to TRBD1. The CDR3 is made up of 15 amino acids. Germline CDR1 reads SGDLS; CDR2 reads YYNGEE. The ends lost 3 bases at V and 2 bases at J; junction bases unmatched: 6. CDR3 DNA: TGTGCCAGCAGCGCGGGACAGGGCATCCCCTACGAGCAGTACTTC. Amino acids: CASSAGQGIPYEQYF. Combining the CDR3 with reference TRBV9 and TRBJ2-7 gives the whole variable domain DSGVTQTPKHLITATGQRVTLRCSPRSGDLSVYWYQQSLDQGLQFLIQYYNGEERAKGNILERFSAQQFPDLHSELNLSSLELGDSALYFCASSAGQGIPYEQYFGPGTRLTVT.

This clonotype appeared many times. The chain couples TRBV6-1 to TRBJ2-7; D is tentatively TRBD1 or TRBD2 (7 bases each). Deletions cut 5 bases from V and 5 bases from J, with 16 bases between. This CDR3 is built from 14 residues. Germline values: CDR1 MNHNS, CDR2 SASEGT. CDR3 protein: CASSTQGGWNEQYF. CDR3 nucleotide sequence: TGTGCCAGCAGTACCCAGGGGGGGTGGAACGAGCAGTACTTC.

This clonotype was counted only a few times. The CDR3 DNA reads TGCATTATAGAAGTGGTAGCGGGATCAACAGATACGCAGTATTTT. It translates to CIIEVVAGSTDTQYF. The chain uses TRBV29-1 and TRBJ2-3; 8 nucleotides match TRBD2. In germline, CDR1 is SQVTM, CDR2 ANQGSEA. The CDR3 is 15 amino acids.

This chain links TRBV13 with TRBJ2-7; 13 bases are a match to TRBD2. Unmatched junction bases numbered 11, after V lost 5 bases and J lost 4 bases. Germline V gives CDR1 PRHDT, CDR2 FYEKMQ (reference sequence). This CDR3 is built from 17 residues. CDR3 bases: TGTGCCAGCAGCGCCCAGCCGACTAGCGGGAGGCCATACGAGCAGTACTTC. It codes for CASSAQPTSGRPYEQYF. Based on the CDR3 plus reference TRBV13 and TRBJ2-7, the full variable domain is AAGVIQSPRHLIKEKRETATLKCYPIPRHDTVYWYQQGPGQDPQFLISFYEKMQSDKGSIPDRFSAQQFSDYHSELNMSSLELGDSALYFCASSAQPTSGRPYEQYFGPGTRLTVT.

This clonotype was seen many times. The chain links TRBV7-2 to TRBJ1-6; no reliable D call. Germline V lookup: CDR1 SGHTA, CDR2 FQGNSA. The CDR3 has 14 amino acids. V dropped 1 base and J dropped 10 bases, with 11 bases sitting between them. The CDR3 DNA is TGTGCCAGCAGCTTAGGGCTGGGTCGCTCACCCCTCCACTTT. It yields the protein CASSLGLGRSPLHF. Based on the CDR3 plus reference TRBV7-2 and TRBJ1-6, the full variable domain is GAGVSQSPSNKVTEKGKDVELRCDPISGHTALYWYRQSLGQGLEFLIYFQGNSAPDKSGLPSDRFSAERTGGSVSTLTIQRTQQEDSAVYLCASSLGLGRSPLHFGNGTRLTVT.

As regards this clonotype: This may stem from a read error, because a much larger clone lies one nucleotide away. Here the CDR3 reads CCARKGLAGGQETQYF. In DNA, the CDR3 is TGCTGTGCTAGAAAAGGACTAGCGGGAGGCCAAGAGACCCAGTACTTC. The chain uses TRBV20-1 and TRBJ2-5; TRBD2 matches at 14 bases. The germline CDR1 and CDR2 sequences are DFQATT and SNEGSKA (reference sequence). The CDR3 extends over 16 amino acids.

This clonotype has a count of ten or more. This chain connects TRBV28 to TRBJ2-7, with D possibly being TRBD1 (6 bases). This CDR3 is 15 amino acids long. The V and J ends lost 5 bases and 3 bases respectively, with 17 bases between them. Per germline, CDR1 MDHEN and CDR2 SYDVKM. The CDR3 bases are TGTGCCAGCAGTCACCCGATGGAGACAGGCTACGAGCAGTACTTC. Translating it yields CASSHPMETGYEQYF.

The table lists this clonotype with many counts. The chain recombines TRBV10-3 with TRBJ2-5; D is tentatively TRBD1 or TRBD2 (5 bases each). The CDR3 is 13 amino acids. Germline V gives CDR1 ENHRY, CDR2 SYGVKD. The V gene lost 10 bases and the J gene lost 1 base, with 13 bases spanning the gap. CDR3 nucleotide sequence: TGTGCCACCCTTGGGGGAGTCCAAGAGACCCAGTACTTC. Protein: CATLGGVQETQYF.

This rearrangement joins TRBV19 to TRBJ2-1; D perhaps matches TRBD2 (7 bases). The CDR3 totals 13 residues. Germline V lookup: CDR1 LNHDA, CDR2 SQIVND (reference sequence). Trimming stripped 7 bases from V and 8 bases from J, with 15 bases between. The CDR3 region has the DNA TGTGCCAGTAACCCCGGGGGGCACGATGAGCAGTTCTTC. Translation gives CASNPGGHDEQFF.

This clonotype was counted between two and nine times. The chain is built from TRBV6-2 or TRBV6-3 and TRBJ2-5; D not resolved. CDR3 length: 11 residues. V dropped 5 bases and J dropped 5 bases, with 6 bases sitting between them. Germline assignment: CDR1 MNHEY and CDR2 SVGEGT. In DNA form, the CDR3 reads TGTGCCAGCAGTGGAGTGGAGACCCAGTACTTC. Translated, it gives CASSGVETQYF.

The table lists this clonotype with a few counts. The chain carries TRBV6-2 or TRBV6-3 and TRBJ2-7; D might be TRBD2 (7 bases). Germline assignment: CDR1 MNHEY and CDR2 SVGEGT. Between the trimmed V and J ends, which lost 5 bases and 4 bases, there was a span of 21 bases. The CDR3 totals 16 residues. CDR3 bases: TGTGCCAGCAGTGCCGCCTGGGGAGGGACAAAATACGAGCAGTACTTC. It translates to CASSAAWGGTKYEQYF.